These 17 T cell receptor beta chains came from one sample sequenced in a study of cytomegalovirus exposure and HLA in healthy donors. The study ran its PCR with 60 Vbeta and 13 Jbeta primers. Measured with immunoSEQ multiplex PCR; TCRdb has only the in-frame clones, and not every one. The top ten clones hold about 1.8% of a sample with about 190,000 clones, 81% of them seen once. Sequenced input: PBMCs. All receptors come from a man aged 18-30 years in good health and CMV-seronegative.

Details on this clone: Mismatch with germline at one junction end may stem from a read error. V gene TRBV7-9 combines with J gene TRBJ2-7, with unresolved D. The length of the CDR3 is 11 residues. Per germline, CDR1 SEHNR and CDR2 FQNEAQ (reference sequence). The DNA for the CDR3 is TGTTCCAGCAGCTTACGGTACGAGCAGTACTTC. This sequence encodes CSSSLRYEQYF.

This clone has only one observation. The chain joins TRBV6-4 to TRBJ2-1; D remains unclear. This CDR3 has 12 residues. Trimming shortened V by 2 bases and J by 4 bases, and 3 bases separated the two germline ends. CDR1 and CDR2 from the germline V gene are MRHNA and SNTAGT. The CDR3 DNA follows: TGTGCCAGCAGTGACCAGTACAATGAGCAGTTCTTC. It translates to CASSDQYNEQFF.

This clone was recorded only once. The CDR3 coding sequence is TGTGCCAGCAGTTACGGGACAGGGGGAAATAATTCACCCCTCCACTTT. Protein sequence: CASSYGTGGNNSPLHF. The genes are TRBV6-5 and TRBJ1-6; 11 bases match TRBD1. V lost 2 bases, J lost 5 bases, and 2 bases stayed unmatched. Germline V gene data show CDR1 as MNHEY and CDR2 as SVGAGI. This CDR3 comprises 16 residues.

The chain couples TRBV7-2 to TRBJ2-2, with 7 bases matching TRBD2. V lost 4 bases, J lost 5 bases, and 7 bases stayed unmatched. Germline CDR1 SGHTA, CDR2 FQGNSA. The CDR3 totals 15 residues. The CDR3 sequence is CASSSQRGLTGELFF. The DNA for the CDR3 is TGTGCCAGCAGCTCCCAGCGGGGCCTAACCGGGGAGCTGTTTTTT.

V is TRBV7-3 and J is TRBJ2-5, with 7 nucleotides matching TRBD2. The junction had 9 bases not matched to a gene; V was cut back by 8 bases and J by 6 bases. Germline V gives CDR1 SGHTA, CDR2 FQGTGA. The CDR3 covers 13 residues. CDR3 protein: CASARAGAQTQYF. CDR3 DNA sequence: TGTGCCAGCGCCCGGGCGGGAGCCCAGACCCAGTACTTC.

The rearrangement joins TRBV11-2 to TRBJ1-2; TRBD1 matches at 9 bases. Germline V gene sequence: CDR1 SGHAT, CDR2 FQNNGV. The CDR3 runs to 17 residues. The trim removed 7 bases at V and 5 bases at J, leaving 17 bases unmatched. The CDR3 loop reads CASTGRDREELTYGYTF. CDR3 nucleotides: TGTGCCAGCACCGGAAGGGACAGGGAGGAATTAACGTATGGCTACACCTTC.

This clone came up a few times. The gene calls are TRBV7-2 and TRBJ1-5; no clear D gene. Trimming pared 1 base from V and 1 base from J, leaving 11 bases between. This CDR3 has 16 residues. The germline V gene has CDR1 SGHTA and CDR2 FQGNSA. In DNA form, the CDR3 reads TGTGCCAGCAGCTTAGTTGGGCAGCCGAGCAATCAGCCCCAGCATTTT. This gives the protein CASSLVGQPSNQPQHF.

This rearrangement joins TRBV7-9 to TRBJ2-7; no firm D call. The germline V and J ends were trimmed by 5 bases and 3 bases, with 11 bases remaining between them. In germline, CDR1 is SEHNR, CDR2 FQNEAQ (reference sequence). This CDR3 has 13 amino acids. The CDR3 reads CASSPPASYEQYF. CDR3 nucleotides: TGTGCCAGCAGCCCCCCCGCCAGCTACGAGCAGTACTTC.

The J gene is TRBJ2-5, the V gene TRBV6-5, with TRBD2 matching over 10 bases. V was clipped by 0 bases and J by 4 bases; unmatched bases: 2. In germline, CDR1 is MNHEY, CDR2 SVGAGI. The CDR3 has 15 residues. CDR3 protein: CASSYSAGGPETQYF. The CDR3 coding sequence is TGTGCCAGCAGTTACTCAGCGGGGGGGCCAGAGACCCAGTACTTC.

This rearrangement joins TRBV27 to TRBJ2-7, with D maybe TRBD1 (6 bases). CDR1 is MNHEY and CDR2 is SMNVEV in the germline V gene (reference sequence). This CDR3 is built from 13 residues. V was shortened by 5 bases and J by 1 base, with 9 bases between the two germline ends. CDR3 protein: CASSGGHSYEQYF. The CDR3 coding sequence is TGTGCCAGCAGTGGGGGACATTCCTACGAGCAGTACTTC.

This clone was seen a handful of times. The rearrangement uses TRBV2 and TRBJ2-1, with 9 bases aligning to TRBD2. From germline, CDR1 is SNHLY and CDR2 FYNNEI. The CDR3 totals 18 residues. Trimming cost V 0 bases and J 4 bases; bases outside gene matches: 10. CDR3 sequence: CASSEALAGLRAYNEQFF. The CDR3, as DNA: TGTGCCAGCAGTGAAGCCCTAGCGGGATTGCGAGCGTACAATGAGCAGTTCTTC. Based on the CDR3 plus reference TRBV2 and TRBJ2-1, the full variable domain is EPEVTQTPSHQVTQMGQEVILRCVPISNHLYFYWYRQILGQKVEFLVSFYNNEISEKSEIFDDQFSVERPDGSNFTLKIRSTKLEDSAMYFCASSEALAGLRAYNEQFFGPGTRLTVL.

This chain links TRBV6-1 with TRBJ2-1; 10 nucleotides agree with TRBD1. CDR1 and CDR2 (germline): MNHNS, SASEGT. Germline trimming cut 0 bases from V and 8 bases from J; bases unmatched to any gene: 10. There are 17 residues in the CDR3. The CDR3 region is CASSEAQMGQGWYEQFF. The DNA of the CDR3 is TGTGCCAGCAGTGAAGCGCAGATGGGACAGGGGTGGTATGAGCAGTTCTTC.

The chain combines TRBV2 with TRBJ1-5; maybe TRBD1 (5 bases). Trimming cost V 2 bases and J 4 bases, with 15 bases left between them. The CDR3 is made up of 16 amino acids. The germline V gene has CDR1 SNHLY and CDR2 FYNNEI. The CDR3 nucleotides are TGTGCCAGCAGTGAACGGATGAGGACACAAAATCAGCCCCAGCATTTT. The encoded protein is CASSERMRTQNQPQHF.

V gene TRBV4-2 combines with J gene TRBJ2-5; 8 positions agree with TRBD1. Judging by the DNA end, TRBJ2-7 fits better; the J call may be wrong. Germline lookup yields CDR1 LGHNA and CDR2 YNFKEQ. The CDR3 is 14 residues long. In nucleotides, the CDR3 is TGTGCCAGCAGCCCATCGGACAGGGCCTACGAGCAGTACTTC. Residues: CASSPSDRAYEQYF.

V is TRBV10-3 and J is TRBJ2-7; TRBD1 agrees at 10 bases. Per the germline V gene, CDR1 is ENHRY and CDR2 is SYGVKD. The V segment lost 4 bases and the J segment 4 bases; nucleotides outside the gene matches: 1. The CDR3 runs to 13 residues. The CDR3 nucleotides are TGTGCCATCAGTGCGGGACAGGGGTACGAGCAGTACTTC. As protein: CAISAGQGYEQYF.

The V and J genes are TRBV29-1 and TRBJ1-2; the D is unclear. Germline V gene sequence: CDR1 SQVTM, CDR2 ANQGSEA. There are 12 residues in the CDR3. The V gene lost 4 bases and the J gene lost 8 bases, with 14 bases spanning the gap. CDR3 residues: CSVGGGSGGYTF. In DNA form, the CDR3 reads TGCAGCGTTGGCGGCGGCAGTGGGGGCTACACCTTC.

CDR3 protein: CASSVIQGIYGYTF. The CDR3 nucleotides read TGTGCCAGTAGTGTAATTCAGGGAATCTATGGCTACACCTTC. The chain couples TRBV19 to TRBJ1-2; the D gene is possibly TRBD1 (5 bases). CDR3 size: 14 residues. The V end lost 5 bases, the J end lost 4 bases, and 14 bases lay between the germline ends. CDR1 LNHDA and CDR2 SQIVND come from the germline V gene (reference sequence).